The source of this T cell receptor beta chain is a study of blood T cell repertoires in COVID-19. Background on the study: Acute and convalescent COVID-19 specimens originated in the United States, Italy and Spain. T cells, B-cell-depleted T cells, or PBMCs provided the cDNA or gDNA that served as material.

Trimming cost V 2 bases and J 2 bases; bases outside gene matches: 1. This CDR3 has 13 residues. Per germline, CDR1 SQVTM and CDR2 ANQGSEA. In the authors' methods: Scientists estimated how many nucleated cells there were by amplifying reference gene primers. The assay was immunoSEQ multiplex PCR, and TCRdb's table has in-frame clones only and misses some. The D gene and trimming were derived from the DNA, and the V and J assignments and clone size from that table. The sample has roughly 100,000 clones; approximately 88% are singletons. The sequence came from a human donor in a cohort sampled during active COVID-19. The material sequenced was peripheral blood. The chain has TRBV29-1 and TRBJ1-2; 8 nucleotides agree with TRBD1. This chain's CDR3 is CSVERDRNYGYTF. The DNA of the CDR3 is TGCAGCGTTGAAAGGGACAGGAACTATGGCTACACCTTC.